This entry features one TCR beta chain sequence. Its antigen is not identified. From the germline J gene comes the end of the CDR3, since the read stops 3 residues before it. Germline V gene sequence: CDR1 MDHEN, CDR2 SYDVKM. J was trimmed by 9 bases and V by 4 bases; bases with no gene match: 5. The CDR3 sequence is 14 residues long. The data are from a study of T cells in women clearing cervical HPV infection. Findings and caveats of the study: CIN3+ cases had significantly higher TCR richness than controls; evenness did not differ. Timing of associations relative to infection is unclear; T-cell subsets were not isolated. Unknown T-cell numbers per sample may underlie the richness differences.

TCR beta CDR3 amplified by multiplex PCR from 950 to 1,500 ng genomic DNA. Profiled with immunoSEQ multiplex PCR; TCRdb holds only in-frame clones, not every one. The sample includes tens of thousands of clones. V is TRBV28 and J is TRBJ1-6; 8 bases map to TRBD1. Source material: blood buffy coat. This clonotype was sampled from a woman between 18 and 69 years old with a cervical HPV16 infection that either progressed to CIN3+ or cleared (not recorded which). The part of the CDR3 DNA that was read is TGTGCCAGCAGTTCGGACAGGGAGGCTTCACCC. Translated, it gives CASSSDREASP. The whole CDR3 protein reads CASSSDREASPLHF.